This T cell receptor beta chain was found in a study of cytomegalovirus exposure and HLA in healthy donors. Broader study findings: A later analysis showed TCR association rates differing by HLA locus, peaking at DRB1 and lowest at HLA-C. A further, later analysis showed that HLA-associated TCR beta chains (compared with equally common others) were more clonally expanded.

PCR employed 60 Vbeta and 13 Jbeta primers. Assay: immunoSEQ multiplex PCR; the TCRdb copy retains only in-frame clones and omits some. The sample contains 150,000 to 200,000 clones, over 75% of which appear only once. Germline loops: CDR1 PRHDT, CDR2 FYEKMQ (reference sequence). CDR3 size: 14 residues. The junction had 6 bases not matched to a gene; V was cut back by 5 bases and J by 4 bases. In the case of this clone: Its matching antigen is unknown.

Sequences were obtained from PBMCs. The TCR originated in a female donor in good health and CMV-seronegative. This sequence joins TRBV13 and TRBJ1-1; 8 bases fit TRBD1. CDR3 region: CASSVTGGGTEAFF. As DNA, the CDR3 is TGTGCCAGCAGCGTAACAGGGGGAGGCACTGAAGCTTTCTTT.